The rows below give T cell receptor beta chains drawn from one sample of a study of T cell repertoires in cytomegalovirus infection. TCRdb called the reads again in MiXCR, with one record for every CDR3 protein. The table lists a few hundred thousand distinct CDR3 sequences, over 20% of them singletons, with about 20% in the top ten. Sequenced sample: CD8+ T cells from PBMCs. Every receptor here comes from a human donor in good health (CMV status not recorded). Some clones in this sample may be carry-over from other donors' samples. Each CDR3 is given with its conserved first and last residue. The order of the fields is D gene, CDR3 length, V gene, clone size, J gene, CDR3 DNA, CDR3 protein. A D gene is named only where the DNA matches it firmly. Some rows have no size entry. The others give once, few or many, or a class for an expanded clone.

.	14	TRBV7-6	many	TRBJ1-5	TGTGCCAGCAGCTTAGGTGAAAGCAATCAGCCCCAGCATTTT	CASSLGESNQPQHF
.	14	TRBV19	many	TRBJ1-1	TGTGCCAGTAGTACGAGCATGGGGCTAACTGAAGCTTTCTTT	CASSTSMGLTEAFF
.	15	TRBV13	.	TRBJ1-1	TGTGCCAGCAGCTTAGAGGAGGGTCGCACCGCTGAAGCTTTCTTT	CASSLEEGRTAEAFF
.	13	TRBV7-9	many	TRBJ2-7	TGTGCCAGCAGCTTAGTTGCACGGTGGGAGCAGTACTTC	CASSLVARWEQYF
TRBD1	15	TRBV14	few	TRBJ2-1	TGTGCCAGCAGCCGGTACAGGGGGCTAATGGATGAGCAGTTCTTC	CASSRYRGLMDEQFF
.	14	TRBV2	.	TRBJ2-1	TGTGCCAGCACGGCAGGGCGGCCCTACAATGAGCAGTTCTTC	CASTAGRPYNEQFF
.	14	TRBV7-9	.	TRBJ1-2	TGTGCCAGCAGCTCCGGCAGGGTGAACTATGGCTACACCTTC	CASSSGRVNYGYTF
TRBD1	16	TRBV28	many	TRBJ2-1	TGTGCCAGCAGTTTCCCCTCACAGGGGGGAAAAAATGAGCAGTTCTTC	CASSFPSQGGKNEQFF
.	15	TRBV27	few	TRBJ2-6	TGTGCCAGCAGTGTCAGGGGTTCTGGGGCCAACGTCCTGACTTTC	CASSVRGSGANVLTF
.	13	TRBV19	many	TRBJ1-5	TGTGCCAGTAGTATTCGGGGAGATCAGCCCCAGCATTTT	CASSIRGDQPQHF
.	13	TRBV7-9	many	TRBJ1-6	TGTGCCAGCAGCTCTACAGGCGGTTCACCCCTCCACTTT	CASSSTGGSPLHF
.	13	TRBV11-2	.	TRBJ2-7	TGTGCCAGCAACCCATTCCACGGCTACGAGCAGTACTTC	CASNPFHGYEQYF
.	11	TRBV6-6	few	TRBJ2-7	TGTGCCAGCACAAAAGGGTTAGAGCAGTACTTC	CASTKGLEQYF
.	16	TRBV7-2	many	TRBJ1-5	TGTGCCAGCAGCTTAAGGGCAGGGGCCGGGAATCAGCCCCAGCATTTT	CASSLRAGAGNQPQHF
.	14	TRBV7-9	many	TRBJ2-7	TGTGCCAGCAGCCCCCCTCTGGGCCAGGGCGAGCAGTACTTC	CASSPPLGQGEQYF
.	16	TRBV7-2	.	TRBJ2-1	TGTGCCAGCAGCCTTGGGTACAGGGGAGGCCACAATGAGCAGTTCTTC	CASSLGYRGGHNEQFF
TRBD1	13	TRBV28	few	TRBJ1-4	TGTGCCAGCAGTTACAGGGGAAGGGAAAAACTGTTTTTT	CASSYRGREKLFF
TRBD2	14	TRBV6-1	many	TRBJ2-5	TGTGCCAGCAGTTGGGCGGGGGAGGGAGAGACCCAGTACTTC	CASSWAGEGETQYF
TRBD1	15	TRBV27	.	TRBJ1-2	TGTGCCAGCAGTTTCTTCCCCGGGACAGGGGATGGCTACACCTTC	CASSFFPGTGDGYTF
TRBD2	13	TRBV7-2	many	TRBJ2-7	TGTGCCAGCAGCCCTAGCGGGGGGTACGAGCAGTACTTC	CASSPSGGYEQYF
.	15	TRBV28	few	TRBJ1-2	TGTGCCAGCAGTATCGCATGGGGAGGCCTGAATGGCTACACCTTC	CASSIAWGGLNGYTF
.	13	TRBV2	.	TRBJ2-7	TGTGCCAGCAGTGAAGCCGTAGGGGGCGAGCAGTACTTC	CASSEAVGGEQYF